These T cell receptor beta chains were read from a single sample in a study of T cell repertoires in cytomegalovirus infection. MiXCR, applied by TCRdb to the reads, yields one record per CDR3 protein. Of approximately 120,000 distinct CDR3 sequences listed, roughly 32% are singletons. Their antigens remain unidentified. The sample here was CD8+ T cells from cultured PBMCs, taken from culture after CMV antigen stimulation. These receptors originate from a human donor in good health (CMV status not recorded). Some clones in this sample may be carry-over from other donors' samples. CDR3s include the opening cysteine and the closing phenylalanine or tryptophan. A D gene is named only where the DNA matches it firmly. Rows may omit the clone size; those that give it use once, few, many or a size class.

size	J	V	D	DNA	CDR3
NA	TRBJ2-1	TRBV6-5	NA	TGTGCCAGCAGTTACGGCAGTGAGCAGTTCTTC	CASSYGSEQFF
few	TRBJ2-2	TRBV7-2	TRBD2	TGTGCCAGCAGCTTACGGGGGGATACCGGGGAGCTGTTTTTT	CASSLRGDTGELFF
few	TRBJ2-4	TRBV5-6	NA	TGTGCCAGCAGTTTTAAACCGGGACACCCTTACGAGGGAGCCAAAAACATTCAGTACTTC	CASSFKPGHPYEGAKNIQYF
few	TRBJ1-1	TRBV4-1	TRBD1	TGCGCCAGCAGCCAAGCGGGACAGGGGTTAACTGAAGCTTTCTTT	CASSQAGQGLTEAFF
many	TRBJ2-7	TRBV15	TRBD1	TGTGCCACCAGCGGACAGGGCTACGAGCAGTACTTC	CATSGQGYEQYF
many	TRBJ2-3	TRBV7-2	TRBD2	TGTGCCAGCAGCCCAACCCCTGGCGGGGCGGGGGTGACAGATACGCAGTATTTT	CASSPTPGGAGVTDTQYF
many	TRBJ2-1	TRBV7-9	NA	TGTGCCAGCAGCTTATCCGGGATCCCTCCCCTAAATGAGCAGTTCTTC	CASSLSGIPPLNEQFF
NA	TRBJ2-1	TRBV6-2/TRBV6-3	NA	TGTGCCAGCAGTTACTTAGGCTCCTCCTACAATGAGCAGTTCTTC	CASSYLGSSYNEQFF
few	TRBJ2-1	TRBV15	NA	TGTGCCACCAGCAGGGTTACAGGGTACAATGAGCAGTTCTTC	CATSRVTGYNEQFF
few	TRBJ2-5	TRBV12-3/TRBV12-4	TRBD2	TGTGCCAGCAGTTCAAATCCTGGGCGGGAGGACTTC	CASSSNPGREDF
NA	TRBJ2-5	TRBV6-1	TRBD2	TGTGCCAGCAGGAGCGGACTAGCGGGGCAAGAGACCCAGTACTTC	CASRSGLAGQETQYF
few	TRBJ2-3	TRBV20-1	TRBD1	TGCAGTGCTAGAATCTTGAGGACAGGGGGACTAAGCACAGATACGCAGTATTTT	CSARILRTGGLSTDTQYF
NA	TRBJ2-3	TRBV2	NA	TGTGCCAGCATGGGGGCGATAGATACGCAGTATTTT	CASMGAIDTQYF
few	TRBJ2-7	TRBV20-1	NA	TGCAGTGCTCCGGGCAGGCAGGGCGGATTTTACGAGCAGTACTTC	CSAPGRQGGFYEQYF
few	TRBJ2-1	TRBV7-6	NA	TGTGCCAGCAGCTCCGAGGACAGATACAATGAGCAGTTCTTC	CASSSEDRYNEQFF
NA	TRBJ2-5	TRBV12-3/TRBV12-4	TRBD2	TGTGCCAGCAATTTAGCGGGGAGTCAAGAGACCCAGTACTTC	CASNLAGSQETQYF
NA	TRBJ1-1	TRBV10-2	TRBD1	TGCGCCAGCTGGGGACAGAACTTCGACACTGAAGCTTTCTTT	CASWGQNFDTEAFF
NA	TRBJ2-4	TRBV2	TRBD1	TGTGCCAGCACCTCGGACAGGGGAGGCAAAAACATTCAGTACTTC	CASTSDRGGKNIQYF
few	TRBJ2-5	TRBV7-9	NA	TGTGCCAGCAGCACCCCTCATCGGGGCCCCCAAGAGACCCAGTACTTC	CASSTPHRGPQETQYF
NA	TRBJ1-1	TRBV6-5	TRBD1	TGTGCCAGCAGTTACTTCAGGGGGGACACTGAAGCTTTCTTT	CASSYFRGDTEAFF
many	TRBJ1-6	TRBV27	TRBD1	TGTGCCAGCAGGCCCCCTCAGGGGGCGTCTTCACCCCTCCACTTT	CASRPPQGASSPLHF
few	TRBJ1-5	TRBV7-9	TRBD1	TGTGCCAGCAGCCCTAGTCCCAGCAGGGGGCTTTATCAGCCCCAGCATTTT	CASSPSPSRGLYQPQHF
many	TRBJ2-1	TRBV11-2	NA	TGTGCCAGCAGTCCCCGCTGGGGCAATGAGCAGTTCTTC	CASSPRWGNEQFF
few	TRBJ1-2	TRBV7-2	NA	TGTGCCAGCAGCTTCCCCCGGGAGAGGGCTGACTATGGCTACACCTTC	CASSFPRERADYGYTF
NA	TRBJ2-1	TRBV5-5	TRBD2	TGTGCCAGCAGCTTGCATAGCGGGGGTGGGGATGAGCAGTTCTTC	CASSLHSGGGDEQFF
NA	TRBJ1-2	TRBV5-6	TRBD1	TGTGCCAGCAGCTTGGGGGGACAGGCGGACTATGGCTACACCTTC	CASSLGGQADYGYTF
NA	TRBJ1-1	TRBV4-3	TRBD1	TGCGCCAGCAGCCGAGACAGGGGGTTCGACACTGAAGCTTTCTTT	CASSRDRGFDTEAFF
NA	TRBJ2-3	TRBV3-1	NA	TGTGCCAGCACCACCTCACGACAGAGCACAGATACGCAGTATTTT	CASTTSRQSTDTQYF
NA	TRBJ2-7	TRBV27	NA	TGTGCCAGCACAGAGGGACCTATGGACGAGCAGTACTTC	CASTEGPMDEQYF
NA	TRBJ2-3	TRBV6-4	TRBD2	TGTGCCAGCAGTGAAGACGGACTAGCGGGGGCAGATACGCAGTATTTT	CASSEDGLAGADTQYF
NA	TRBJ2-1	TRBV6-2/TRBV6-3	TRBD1	TGTGCCAGCAGTGAAGAAGGGACAGGGGCCTATGAGCAGTTCTTC	CASSEEGTGAYEQFF
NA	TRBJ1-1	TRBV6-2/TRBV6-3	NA	TGTGCCAGCAGTTATTTGGCCGGGAGCACTGAAGCTTTCTTT	CASSYLAGSTEAFF
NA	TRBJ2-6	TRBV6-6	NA	TGTGCCAGCAGTTTGTGCGGGGAATGCTCTGGGGCCAACGTCCTGACTTTC	CASSLCGECSGANVLTF
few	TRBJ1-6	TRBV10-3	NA	TGTGCCATCAGTGAGTCAACTCGAAGTTCACCCCTCCACTTT	CAISESTRSSPLHF
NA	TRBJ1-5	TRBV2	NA	TGTGCCAGCAGTGAACAATCAGGAGATCAGCCCCAGCATTTT	CASSEQSGDQPQHF
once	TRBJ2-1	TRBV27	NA	TGTGCCAGCAGTTTCTCAGGATCTAGCAATGAGCAGTTCTTC	CASSFSGSSNEQFF
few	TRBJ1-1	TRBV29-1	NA	TGCAGCGTTGAAGATCTCCCCGATGCCGGGGCGGGCACTGAAGCTTTCTTT	CSVEDLPDAGAGTEAFF
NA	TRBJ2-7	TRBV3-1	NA	TGTGCCAGCAGCCAAGATTCCGGTTCCGAGCAGTACTTC	CASSQDSGSEQYF
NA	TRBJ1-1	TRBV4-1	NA	TGCGCCAGCAGCCAAGAAAGTCGGCGACCCAACACTGAAGCTTTCTTT	CASSQESRRPNTEAFF
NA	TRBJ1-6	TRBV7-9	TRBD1	TGTGCCAGCAGCGGGACAGGCGTGTATAATTCACCCCTCCACTTT	CASSGTGVYNSPLHF
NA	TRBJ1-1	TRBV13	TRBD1	TGTGCCAGCAAAGGACAGGGAGGTCAGGCTGCTTTCTTT	CASKGQGGQAAFF
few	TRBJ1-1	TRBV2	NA	TGTGCCAGCATGGGGGGACGAGGTCGGACTACTGAAGCTTTCTTT	CASMGGRGRTTEAFF
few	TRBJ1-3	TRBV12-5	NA	TGTGCTAGTGGTCGGGACACGGCAAACACCATATATTTT	CASGRDTANTIYF
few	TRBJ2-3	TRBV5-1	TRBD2	TGCGCCAGCAGCCTTCGCGCTAGCGGGGGGGCCGGGACAGATACGCAGTATTTT	CASSLRASGGAGTDTQYF
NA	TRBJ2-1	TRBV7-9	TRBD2	TGTGCCAGCAGCTTTACTAGCGGGGCGAGAAATGAGCAGTTCTTC	CASSFTSGARNEQFF
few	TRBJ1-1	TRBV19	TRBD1	TGTGCCAGTAGTGCGACAGGGTTTGGCACTGAAGCTTTCTTT	CASSATGFGTEAFF
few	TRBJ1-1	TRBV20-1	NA	TGCAGTGCTAGAGATATGGTTAGTTATCTGAACACTGAAGCTTTCTTT	CSARDMVSYLNTEAFF
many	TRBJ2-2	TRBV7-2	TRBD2	TGTGCCGCCCTTCGGCTAGCGGATTCCTCCGGGGAGCTGTTTTTT	CAALRLADSSGELFF
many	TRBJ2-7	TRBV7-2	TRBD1	TGTGCCAGCAGCTTACCAGGGGGCGAGAACGAGCAGTACTTC	CASSLPGGENEQYF
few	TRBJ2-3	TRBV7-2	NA	TGTGCCAGCAGCCCTATTGATGGAAGCACAGATACGCAGTATTTT	CASSPIDGSTDTQYF
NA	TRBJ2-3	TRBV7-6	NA	TGTGCCAGCAGCTTAGCGGGGAACACAGATACGCAGTATTTT	CASSLAGNTDTQYF
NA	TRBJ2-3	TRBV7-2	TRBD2	TGTGCCAGCAGCCCTCATTGGGGACTAGCTAGCTCAGATACGCAGTATTTT	CASSPHWGLASSDTQYF
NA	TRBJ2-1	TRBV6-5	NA	TGTGCCAGCAGTTACTCGCCATCCTACAATGAGCAGTTCTTC	CASSYSPSYNEQFF
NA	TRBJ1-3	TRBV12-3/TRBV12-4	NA	TGTGCCAGCAGTTTAGCAGGGGGAGCTGGAAACACCATATATTTT	CASSLAGGAGNTIYF
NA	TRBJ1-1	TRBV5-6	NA	TGTGCCAGCAGCTTGGGAGCGTCGGCAGAACTCTTT	CASSLGASAELF